This TCR beta chain was obtained from a study of T-cell memory formation after mild COVID-19. Germline-derived CDR1 and CDR2 are SGHRS and YFSETQ. This CDR3 is 15 amino acids long. V lost 2 bases to trimming and J lost 6 bases, with 16 bases between them. TCRdb reanalysed the 5' RACE reads using MiXCR and keeps one entry per CDR3 protein. The table has around 470,000 distinct CDR3 sequences, approximately 20% seen once; the top ten hold 7.5% to 9.5%. This clonotype was observed a handful of times. The chain employs TRBV5-1 and TRBJ2-3, with D tentatively TRBD1 or TRBD2 (6 bases each). This TCR was sampled from an adult woman who had mild COVID-19 (a few samples of this study predate the infection). Cell type and time point are not known. What was sequenced was PBMCs or a T cell subset sorted from them (not recorded which). The CDR3 DNA is TGCGCCAGCAGCTTACAGGGACTTGAAGGGGATACGCAGTATTTT. It encodes CASSLQGLEGDTQYF.